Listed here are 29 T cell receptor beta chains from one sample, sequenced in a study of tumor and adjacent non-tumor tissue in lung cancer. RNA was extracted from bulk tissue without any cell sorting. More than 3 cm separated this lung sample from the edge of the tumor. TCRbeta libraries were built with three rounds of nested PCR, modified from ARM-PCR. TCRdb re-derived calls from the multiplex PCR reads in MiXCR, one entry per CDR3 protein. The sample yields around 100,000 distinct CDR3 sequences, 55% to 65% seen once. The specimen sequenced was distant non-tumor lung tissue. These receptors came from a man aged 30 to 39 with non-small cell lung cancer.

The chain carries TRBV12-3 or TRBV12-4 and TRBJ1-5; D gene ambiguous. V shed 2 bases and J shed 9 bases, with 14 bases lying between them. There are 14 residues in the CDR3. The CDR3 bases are TGTGCCAGCAGTTTAAAGGCCCGGAATGTGCCCCAGCATTTT. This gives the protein CASSLKARNVPQHF.

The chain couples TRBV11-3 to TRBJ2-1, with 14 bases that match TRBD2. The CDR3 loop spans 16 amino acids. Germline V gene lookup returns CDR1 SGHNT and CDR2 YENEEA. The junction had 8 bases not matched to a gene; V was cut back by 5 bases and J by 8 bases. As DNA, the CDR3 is TGTGCCAGCAGCATGCCGGGACTAGCGGGAGTACATGAGCAGTTCTTC. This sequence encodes CASSMPGLAGVHEQFF. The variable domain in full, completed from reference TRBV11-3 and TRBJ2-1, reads EAGVVQSPRYKIIEKKQPVAFWCNPISGHNTLYWYLQNLGQGPELLIRYENEEAVDDSQLPKDRFSAERLKGVDSTLKIQPAELGDSAVYLCASSMPGLAGVHEQFFGPGTRLTVL.

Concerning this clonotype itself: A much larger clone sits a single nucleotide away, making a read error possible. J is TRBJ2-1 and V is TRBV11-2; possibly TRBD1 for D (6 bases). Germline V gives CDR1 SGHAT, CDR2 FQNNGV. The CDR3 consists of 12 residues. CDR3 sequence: CTSSLGGGEQFF. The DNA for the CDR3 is TGTACCAGCAGCTTAGGTGGGGGCGAGCAGTTCTTC.

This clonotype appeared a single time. CDR3 residues: CASSYGLTGSYNEQFF. The CDR3, as DNA: TGTGCCAGCAGTTACGGACTAACGGGGTCTTACAATGAGCAGTTCTTC. The V gene is TRBV6-5, the J gene TRBJ2-1; D perhaps matches TRBD2 (6 bases). There are 16 residues in the CDR3. Germline V gene lookup returns CDR1 MNHEY and CDR2 SVGAGI. Trimming removed 2 bases from V and 4 bases from J, with 15 bases in between.

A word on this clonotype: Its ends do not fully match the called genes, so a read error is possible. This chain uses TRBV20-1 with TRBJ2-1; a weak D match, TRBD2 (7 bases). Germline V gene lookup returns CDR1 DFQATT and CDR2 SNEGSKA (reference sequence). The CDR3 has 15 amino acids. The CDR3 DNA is TGCAGGGCTCATAGTGGGAGGGGGACCTACAGTGAGCAGTTCTTC. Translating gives CRAHSGRGTYSEQFF.

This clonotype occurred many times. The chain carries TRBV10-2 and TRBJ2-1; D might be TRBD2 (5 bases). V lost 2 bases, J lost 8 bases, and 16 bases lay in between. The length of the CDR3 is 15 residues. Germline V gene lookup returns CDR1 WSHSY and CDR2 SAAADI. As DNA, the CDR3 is TGCGCCAGCAGTGAGGTGAGCGGCCCTTGGGATGAGCAGTTCTTC. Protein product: CASSEVSGPWDEQFF.

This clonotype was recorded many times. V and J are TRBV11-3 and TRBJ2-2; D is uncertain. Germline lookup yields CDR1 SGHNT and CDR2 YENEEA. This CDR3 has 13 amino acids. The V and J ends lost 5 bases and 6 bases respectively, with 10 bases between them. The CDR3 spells CASSPQMAGELFF. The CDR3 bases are TGTGCCAGCAGCCCCCAAATGGCCGGGGAGCTGTTTTTT.

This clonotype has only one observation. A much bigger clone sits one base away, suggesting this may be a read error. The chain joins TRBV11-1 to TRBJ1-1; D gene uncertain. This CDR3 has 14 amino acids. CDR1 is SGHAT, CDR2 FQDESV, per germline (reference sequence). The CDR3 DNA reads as TGTGCCAGCAGCTTAAGGGAGGGCTCGGCGCTGAAGCTCTTT. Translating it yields CASSLREGSALKLF.

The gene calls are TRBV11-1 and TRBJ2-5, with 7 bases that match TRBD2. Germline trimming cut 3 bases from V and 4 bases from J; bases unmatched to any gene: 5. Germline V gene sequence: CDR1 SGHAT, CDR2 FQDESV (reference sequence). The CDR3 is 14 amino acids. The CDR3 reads CASSFSGCGETQYF. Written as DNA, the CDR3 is TGTGCCAGCAGCTTTAGCGGGTGCGGAGAGACCCAGTACTTC.

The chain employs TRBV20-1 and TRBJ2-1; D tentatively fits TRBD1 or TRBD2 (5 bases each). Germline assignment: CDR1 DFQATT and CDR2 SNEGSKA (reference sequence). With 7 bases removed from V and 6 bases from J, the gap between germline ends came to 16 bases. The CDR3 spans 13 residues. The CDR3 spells CSDPQGGGNEQFF. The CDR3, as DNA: TGCAGTGACCCTCAGGGTGGAGGCAATGAGCAGTTCTTC.

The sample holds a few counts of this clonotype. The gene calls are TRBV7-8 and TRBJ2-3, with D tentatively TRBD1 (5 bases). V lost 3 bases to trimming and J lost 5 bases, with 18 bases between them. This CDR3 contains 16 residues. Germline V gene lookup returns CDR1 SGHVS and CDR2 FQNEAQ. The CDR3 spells CASSFSGDSPEDTQYF. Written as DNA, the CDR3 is TGTGCCAGCAGCTTCTCCGGCGACAGCCCCGAAGATACGCAGTATTTT. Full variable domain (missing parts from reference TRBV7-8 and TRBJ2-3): GAGVSQSPRYKVAKRGQDVALRCDPISGHVSLFWYQQALGQGPEFLTYFQNEAQLDKSGLPSDRFFAERPEGSVSTLKIQRTQQEDSAVYLCASSFSGDSPEDTQYFGPGTRLTVL.

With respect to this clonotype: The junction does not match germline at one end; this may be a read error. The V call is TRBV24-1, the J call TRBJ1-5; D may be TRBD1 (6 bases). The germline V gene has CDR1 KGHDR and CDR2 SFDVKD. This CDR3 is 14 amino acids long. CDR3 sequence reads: CATSDSRQDQPQHF. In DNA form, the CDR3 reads TGTGCCACCAGTGACTCCCGACAGGATCAGCCCCAACATTTT.

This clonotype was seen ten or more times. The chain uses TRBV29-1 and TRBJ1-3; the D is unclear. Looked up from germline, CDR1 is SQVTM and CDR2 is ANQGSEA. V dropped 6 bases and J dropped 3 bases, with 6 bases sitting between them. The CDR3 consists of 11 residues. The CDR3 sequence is CSVPLGNTIYF. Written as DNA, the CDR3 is TGCAGCGTCCCCCTTGGAAACACCATATATTTT.

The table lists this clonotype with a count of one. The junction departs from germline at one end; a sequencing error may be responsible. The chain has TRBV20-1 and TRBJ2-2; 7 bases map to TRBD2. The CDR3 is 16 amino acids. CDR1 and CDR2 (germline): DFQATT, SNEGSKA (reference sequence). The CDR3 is CNARPPTAGRTGELFF. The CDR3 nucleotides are TGCAATGCTAGGCCCCCGACAGCGGGAAGGACCGGGGAGCTGTTTTTT.

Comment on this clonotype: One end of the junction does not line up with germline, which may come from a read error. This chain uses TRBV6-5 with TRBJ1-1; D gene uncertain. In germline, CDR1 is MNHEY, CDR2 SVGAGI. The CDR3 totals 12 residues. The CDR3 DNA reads TGTGTCAGCAGTTACTCGCACACTGAAGCATTCTTT. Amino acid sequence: CVSSYSHTEAFF.

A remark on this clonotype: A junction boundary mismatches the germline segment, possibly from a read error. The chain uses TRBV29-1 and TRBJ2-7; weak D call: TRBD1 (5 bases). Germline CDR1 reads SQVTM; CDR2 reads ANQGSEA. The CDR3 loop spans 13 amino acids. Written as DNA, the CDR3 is TGCAGCGTTGTGTGGGGCATATCCTACGAGCAGTATTTC. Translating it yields CSVVWGISYEQYF.

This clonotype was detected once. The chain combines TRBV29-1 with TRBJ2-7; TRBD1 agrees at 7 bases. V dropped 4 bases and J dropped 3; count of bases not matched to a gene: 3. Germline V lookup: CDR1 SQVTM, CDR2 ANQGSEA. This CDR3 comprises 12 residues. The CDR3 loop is CSVAGGNYEQYF. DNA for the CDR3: TGCAGCGTTGCAGGGGGTAACTACGAGCAGTACTTC.

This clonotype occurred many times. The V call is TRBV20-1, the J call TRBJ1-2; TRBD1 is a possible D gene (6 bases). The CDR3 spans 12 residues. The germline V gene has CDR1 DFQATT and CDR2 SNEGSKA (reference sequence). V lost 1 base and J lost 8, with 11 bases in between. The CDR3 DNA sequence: TGCAGTGCTAGAGCGACAGGACAGGGCTACACCTTC. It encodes CSARATGQGYTF.

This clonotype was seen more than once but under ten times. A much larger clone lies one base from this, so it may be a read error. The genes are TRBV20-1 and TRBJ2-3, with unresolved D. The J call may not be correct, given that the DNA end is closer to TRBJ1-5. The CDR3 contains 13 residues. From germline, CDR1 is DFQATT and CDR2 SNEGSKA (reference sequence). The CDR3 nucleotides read TGCAGTGCTAAAGCGGGGAGCACAGATACGCAGCATTTT. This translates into CSAKAGSTDTQHF.

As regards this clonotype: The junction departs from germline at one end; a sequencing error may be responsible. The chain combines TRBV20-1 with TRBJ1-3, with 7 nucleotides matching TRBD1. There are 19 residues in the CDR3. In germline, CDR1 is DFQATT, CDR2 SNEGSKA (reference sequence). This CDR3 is CNAREPGQSFPYSGYTIYF. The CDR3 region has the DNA TGCAATGCTAGAGAGCCGGGACAGAGTTTCCCCTACTCTGGATACACCATATATTTT.

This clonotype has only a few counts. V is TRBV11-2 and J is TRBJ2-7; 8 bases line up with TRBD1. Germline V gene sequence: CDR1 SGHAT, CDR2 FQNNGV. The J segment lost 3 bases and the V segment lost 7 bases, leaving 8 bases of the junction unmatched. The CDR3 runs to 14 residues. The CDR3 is CASTRPGQVYEQYF. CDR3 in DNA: TGTGCCAGCACCCGTCCGGGACAGGTCTACGAGCAGTACTTC.

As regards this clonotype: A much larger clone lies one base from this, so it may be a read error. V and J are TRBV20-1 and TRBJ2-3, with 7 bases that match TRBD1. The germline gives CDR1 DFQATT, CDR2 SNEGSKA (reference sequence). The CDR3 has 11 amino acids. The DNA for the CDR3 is TGCAGTTGCTTGGGGACAGATATGCAGTATTTT. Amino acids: CSCLGTDMQYF.

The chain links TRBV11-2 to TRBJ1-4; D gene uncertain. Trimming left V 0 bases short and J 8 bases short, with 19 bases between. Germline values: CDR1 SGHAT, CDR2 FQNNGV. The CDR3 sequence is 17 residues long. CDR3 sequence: CASSLDAPFDLREKLFF. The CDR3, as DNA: TGTGCCAGCAGCTTAGATGCTCCTTTCGACCTCAGGGAAAAACTGTTTTTT.

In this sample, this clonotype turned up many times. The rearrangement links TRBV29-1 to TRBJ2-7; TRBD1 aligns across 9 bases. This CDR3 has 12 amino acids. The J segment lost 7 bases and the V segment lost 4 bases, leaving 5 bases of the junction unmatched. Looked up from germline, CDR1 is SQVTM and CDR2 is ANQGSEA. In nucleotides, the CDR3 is TGCAGCGTTGGGACAGGGGAGTGGGAGCAGTACTTC. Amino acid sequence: CSVGTGEWEQYF.

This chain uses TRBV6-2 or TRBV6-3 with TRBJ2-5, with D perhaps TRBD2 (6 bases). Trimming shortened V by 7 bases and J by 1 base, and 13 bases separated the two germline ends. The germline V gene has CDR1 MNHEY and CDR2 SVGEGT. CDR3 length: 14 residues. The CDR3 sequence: CASMVGGAQETQYF. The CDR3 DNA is TGTGCCAGCATGGTAGGCGGGGCCCAAGAGACCCAGTACTTC.

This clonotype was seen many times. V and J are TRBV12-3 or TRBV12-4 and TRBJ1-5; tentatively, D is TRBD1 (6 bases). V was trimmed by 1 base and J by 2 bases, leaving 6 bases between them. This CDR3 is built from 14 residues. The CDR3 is CASSLGQGNQPQHF. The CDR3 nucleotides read TGTGCCAGCAGTTTAGGACAGGGCAATCAGCCCCAGCATTTT.

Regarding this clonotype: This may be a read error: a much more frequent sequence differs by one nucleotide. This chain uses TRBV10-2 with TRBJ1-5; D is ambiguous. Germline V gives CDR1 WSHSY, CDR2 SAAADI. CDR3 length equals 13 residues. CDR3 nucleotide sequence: TGCGTCAGCAGTGAGCAAGGCGGCCAGCCCCAGCATTTT. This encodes CVSSEQGGQPQHF.

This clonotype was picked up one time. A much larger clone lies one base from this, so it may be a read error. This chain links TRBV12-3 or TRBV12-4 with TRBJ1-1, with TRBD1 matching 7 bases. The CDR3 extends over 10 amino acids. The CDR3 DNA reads TGCGACAGGGTTTTGACTGACGCTTTCTTT. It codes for CDRVLTDAFF.

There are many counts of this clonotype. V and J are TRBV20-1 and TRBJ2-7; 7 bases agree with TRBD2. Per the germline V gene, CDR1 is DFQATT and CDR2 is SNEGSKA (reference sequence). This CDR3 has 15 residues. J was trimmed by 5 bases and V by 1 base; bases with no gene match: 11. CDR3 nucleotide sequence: TGCAGTGCTAGAGCCTGGGCGGCTAGCGGCAACGAGCAGTACTTC. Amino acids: CSARAWAASGNEQYF.